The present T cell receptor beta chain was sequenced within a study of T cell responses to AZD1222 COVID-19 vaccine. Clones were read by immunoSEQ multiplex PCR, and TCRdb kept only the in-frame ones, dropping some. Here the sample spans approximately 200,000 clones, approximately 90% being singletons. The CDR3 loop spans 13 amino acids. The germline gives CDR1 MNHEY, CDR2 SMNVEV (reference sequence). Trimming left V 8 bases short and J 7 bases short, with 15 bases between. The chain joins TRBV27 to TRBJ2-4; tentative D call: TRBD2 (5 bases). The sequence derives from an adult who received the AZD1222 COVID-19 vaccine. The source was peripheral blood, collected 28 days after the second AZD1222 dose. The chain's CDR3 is CASQPGGGNIQYF. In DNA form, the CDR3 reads TGTGCCAGCCAACCAGGCGGAGGTAACATTCAGTACTTC.